Listed below are T cell receptor beta chains from one sample, sequenced in a study of a mutant IDH1 vaccine in newly diagnosed glioma. The antigens of these receptors remain unknown. Some clones are missing from TCRdb's copy, which holds only in-frame ones; the method was immunoSEQ multiplex PCR. This table holds about 33,000 clones, around 80% found once. The starting material was PBMCs, obtained from a glioma patient whose treatment included an IDH1 peptide vaccine. The receptors stem from a woman aged 18 to 35 with glioma. Both conserved end residues are part of each CDR3. D genes are given only for firm matches. Expanded clones get a size class; other rows say once, few or many, or leave the size out.

D: TRBD1; V: TRBV7-8; J: TRBJ1-5; size: NA; CDR3: CASSEAGGAGQPQHF; DNA: TGTGCCAGCAGCGAAGCAGGGGGCGCGGGGCAGCCCCAGCATTTT
D: NA; V: TRBV5-4; J: TRBJ2-4; size: NA; CDR3: CASSLGGGHKNIQYF; DNA: TGTGCCAGCAGCTTAGGGGGAGGCCACAAAAACATTCAGTACTTC
D: NA; V: TRBV21-1; J: TRBJ1-1; size: NA; CDR3: CASLKSLTGGEGGYTEAFF; DNA: TGTGCCAGCCTAAAATCTCTCACGGGAGGGGAAGGGGGTTACACTGAAGCTTTCTTT
D: NA; V: TRBV19; J: TRBJ1-1; size: few; CDR3: CASSNTEAFF; DNA: TGTGCCAGTAGTAACACTGAAGCTTTCTTT
D: TRBD1; V: TRBV29-1; J: TRBJ2-2; size: NA; CDR3: CSVAEGTENTGELFF; DNA: TGCAGCGTAGCCGAGGGGACAGAGAACACCGGGGAGCTGTTTTTT
D: TRBD1; V: TRBV6-5; J: TRBJ1-2; size: NA; CDR3: CASSRALQGGYGYTF; DNA: TGTGCCAGCAGTAGGGCCCTACAGGGGGGCTATGGCTACACCTTC
D: NA; V: TRBV6-1; J: TRBJ2-7; size: NA; CDR3: CASSEVWRAEQYF; DNA: TGTGCCAGCAGTGAGGTCTGGAGGGCCGAGCAGTACTTC
D: TRBD1; V: TRBV7-2; J: TRBJ1-5; size: NA; CDR3: CASSPGLQGALYSNQPQHF; DNA: TGTGCCAGCAGCCCGGGGTTACAGGGGGCCCTTTATAGCAATCAGCCCCAGCATTTT
D: NA; V: TRBV28; J: TRBJ1-5; size: NA; CDR3: CASSLGQGGYQPQHF; DNA: TGTGCCAGCAGTTTGGGGCAGGGCGGTTATCAGCCCCAGCATTTT
D: TRBD1; V: TRBV7-9; J: TRBJ2-5; size: NA; CDR3: CASSRGQNPEETQYF; DNA: TGTGCCAGCAGCCGGGGACAGAATCCAGAAGAGACCCAGTACTTC
D: NA; V: TRBV7-9; J: TRBJ1-1; size: NA; CDR3: CASSLTGTEAFF; DNA: TGTGCCAGCAGCCTTACCGGGACTGAAGCTTTCTTT
D: TRBD1; V: TRBV6-6; J: TRBJ2-1; size: NA; CDR3: CASSSRTGLNEQFF; DNA: TGTGCCAGCAGTTCGCGGACAGGGTTGAATGAGCAGTTCTTC
D: NA; V: TRBV4-3; J: TRBJ2-3; size: NA; CDR3: CASSQDHRGSPAQYF; DNA: TGCGCCAGCAGCCAAGATCATAGGGGGTCGCCGGCGCAGTATTTT
D: NA; V: TRBV12-2; J: TRBJ1-1; size: NA; CDR3: CASRLGEGAGTGKLNTEAFF; DNA: TGTGCAAGTCGCTTAGGCGAAGGGGCAGGGACAGGGAAATTGAACACTGAAGCTTTCTTT
D: NA; V: TRBV5-1; J: TRBJ2-5; size: NA; CDR3: CASSPSYASETQYF; DNA: TGCGCCAGCAGCCCCAGTTACGCGTCGGAGACCCAGTACTTC
D: TRBD1; V: TRBV9; J: TRBJ1-1; size: once; CDR3: CASSSGGWTTEAFF; DNA: TGTGCCAGCAGCTCAGGGGGGTGGACAACTGAAGCTTTCTTT
D: NA; V: TRBV7-2; J: TRBJ2-1; size: once; CDR3: CASSYLLEGQFF; DNA: TGTGCCAGCAGCTATTTACTAGAGGGGCAGTTCTTC
D: NA; V: TRBV30; J: TRBJ1-4; size: NA; CDR3: CAWSGGSNEKLFF; DNA: TGTGCCTGGAGTGGGGGGAGTAATGAAAAACTGTTTTTT
D: NA; V: TRBV25-1; J: TRBJ1-2; size: NA; CDR3: CASSVRDGSYGYTF; DNA: TGTGCCAGCAGTGTCCGGGACGGCAGCTATGGCTACACCTTC
D: TRBD1; V: TRBV19; J: TRBJ1-1; size: once; CDR3: CASSTRDRVATEAFF; DNA: TGTGCCAGTAGTACGCGGGACAGGGTGGCCACTGAAGCTTTCTTT
D: NA; V: TRBV7-2; J: TRBJ2-5; size: NA; CDR3: CASSLGGVETQYF; DNA: TGTGCCAGCAGCTTAGGTGGGGTAGAGACCCAGTACTTC
D: TRBD2; V: TRBV5-6; J: TRBJ2-5; size: NA; CDR3: CASSLAGGETQYF; DNA: TGTGCCAGCAGCTTGGCGGGAGGGGAGACCCAGTACTTC
D: NA; V: TRBV7-3; J: TRBJ1-2; size: NA; CDR3: CASSLGAPTIRYGYTF; DNA: TGTGCCAGCAGCTTAGGGGCACCTACTATACGCTATGGCTACACCTTC
D: NA; V: TRBV5-1; J: TRBJ2-5; size: NA; CDR3: CARSGTYQETQYF; DNA: TGCGCCAGGAGCGGGACATACCAAGAGACCCAGTACTTC
D: NA; V: TRBV5-6; J: TRBJ2-5; size: NA; CDR3: CASSLEGGETQYF; DNA: TGTGCCAGCAGCTTGGAGGGTGGTGAGACCCAGTACTTC
D: NA; V: TRBV6-6; J: TRBJ1-4; size: NA; CDR3: CASKGQLSATNEKLFF; DNA: TGTGCCAGCAAAGGACAGTTGAGTGCAACTAATGAAAAACTGTTTTTT
D: NA; V: TRBV14; J: TRBJ2-7; size: NA; CDR3: CASSQVEQGEQYF; DNA: TGTGCCAGCAGCCAAGTCGAGCAAGGCGAGCAGTACTTC
D: TRBD2; V: TRBV7-2; J: TRBJ2-2; size: NA; CDR3: CASSSVGRGGQGTGELFF; DNA: TGTGCCAGCAGCTCAGTGGGGCGGGGGGGCCAAGGCACCGGGGAGCTGTTTTTT
D: NA; V: TRBV7-6; J: TRBJ1-1; size: NA; CDR3: CASSGGTEAFF; DNA: TGTGCCAGCAGCGGGGGCACTGAAGCTTTCTTT
D: NA; V: TRBV5-1; J: TRBJ1-3; size: NA; CDR3: CASSLQVGTGNTIYF; DNA: TGCGCCAGCAGCTTGCAGGTGGGCACTGGAAACACCATATATTTT
D: TRBD1; V: TRBV14; J: TRBJ1-1; size: NA; CDR3: CASSLGGIRGGKSEAFF; DNA: TGTGCCAGCAGCCTGGGAGGAATTCGAGGGGGCAAGTCTGAAGCTTTCTTT
D: NA; V: TRBV12-5; J: TRBJ2-5; size: NA; CDR3: CASGRGTPEETQYF; DNA: TGTGCTAGTGGTCGGGGGACACCCGAAGAGACCCAGTACTTC
D: TRBD1; V: TRBV15; J: TRBJ2-7; size: NA; CDR3: CATSRAAGQGVGEQYF; DNA: TGTGCCACCAGCAGAGCGGCTGGACAGGGGGTCGGCGAGCAGTACTTC
D: NA; V: TRBV4-1; J: TRBJ1-3; size: NA; CDR3: CASSEGQGTIYF; DNA: TGCGCCAGCAGCGAAGGGCAGGGCACCATATATTTT
D: NA; V: TRBV15; J: TRBJ1-1; size: NA; CDR3: CATSRENQGLYTEAFF; DNA: TGTGCCACCAGCAGAGAAAACCAGGGATTGTACACTGAAGCTTTCTTT
D: NA; V: TRBV30; J: TRBJ2-7; size: NA; CDR3: CAWIRESSYEQYF; DNA: TGTGCCTGGATAAGGGAGAGCTCCTACGAGCAGTACTTC
D: NA; V: TRBV4-2; J: TRBJ1-1; size: few; CDR3: CASSQVAGGNTEAFF; DNA: TGTGCCAGCAGCCAAGTGGCGGGGGGGAACACTGAAGCTTTCTTT
D: TRBD1; V: TRBV6-1; J: TRBJ1-2; size: NA; CDR3: CASSGQTGGEGYTF; DNA: TGTGCCAGCAGTGGCCAGACAGGGGGAGAAGGCTACACCTTC
D: NA; V: TRBV5-4; J: TRBJ2-5; size: NA; CDR3: CALQGGPKGSQYF; DNA: TGTGCCCTTCAAGGGGGACCCAAGGGTAGCCAGTACTTC
D: NA; V: TRBV29-1; J: TRBJ1-1; size: NA; CDR3: CSVEDRIEAEAFF; DNA: TGCAGCGTTGAAGATAGGATTGAAGCTGAAGCTTTCTTT
D: NA; V: TRBV9; J: TRBJ1-1; size: NA; CDR3: CASSVPGNTEAFF; DNA: TGTGCCAGCAGCGTACCGGGGAACACTGAAGCTTTCTTT
D: NA; V: TRBV7-8; J: TRBJ2-7; size: once; CDR3: CASSLTDGTYEQYF; DNA: TGTGCCAGCAGCTTAACCGACGGCACCTACGAGCAGTACTTC
D: NA; V: TRBV7-9; J: TRBJ2-5; size: NA; CDR3: CASSLGAGTQETQYF; DNA: TGTGCCAGCAGCTTAGGGGCCGGGACCCAAGAGACCCAGTACTTC
D: NA; V: TRBV7-3; J: TRBJ2-5; size: NA; CDR3: CASSLGDGAQYF; DNA: TGTGCCAGCAGCTTGGGGGACGGGGCCCAGTACTTC
D: NA; V: TRBV28; J: TRBJ2-7; size: NA; CDR3: CASSLRASYEQYF; DNA: TGTGCCAGCAGTTTAAGGGCCTCCTACGAGCAGTACTTC
D: NA; V: TRBV6-6; J: TRBJ1-5; size: once; CDR3: CASSSYRESNQPQHF; DNA: TGTGCCAGCAGTTCTTACAGGGAATCCAATCAGCCCCAGCATTTT
D: TRBD2; V: TRBV7-2; J: TRBJ2-1; size: NA; CDR3: CASSSTDFTTSGSEEQFF; DNA: TGTGCCAGCAGCTCCACCGACTTCACTACTAGCGGGAGCGAGGAGCAGTTCTTC
D: NA; V: TRBV5-4; J: TRBJ2-6; size: NA; CDR3: CASRQGQSADVLTF; DNA: TGTGCCAGCAGACAAGGACAGTCGGCAGACGTCCTGACTTTC
D: TRBD2; V: TRBV9; J: TRBJ2-3; size: NA; CDR3: CASSPGLAVEKWYF; DNA: TGTGCCAGCAGTCCGGGACTAGCGGTGGAGAAATGGTATTTT
D: NA; V: TRBV4-1; J: TRBJ1-5; size: few; CDR3: CASSQDLGESNQPQHF; DNA: TGCGCCAGCAGCCAAGATCTAGGGGAAAGCAATCAGCCCCAGCATTTT
D: TRBD1; V: TRBV30; J: TRBJ2-3; size: NA; CDR3: CARDKTRTGDTDTQYF; DNA: TGTGCCCGGGATAAAACTCGGACAGGGGACACCGATACGCAGTATTTT
D: TRBD1; V: TRBV2; J: TRBJ1-6; size: NA; CDR3: CASRRGQGNSPLHF; DNA: TGTGCCAGCAGACGAGGACAGGGTAATTCACCCCTCCACTTT
D: NA; V: TRBV15; J: TRBJ1-2; size: once; CDR3: CATSRDGENYGYTF; DNA: TGTGCCACCAGCAGAGATGGGGAAAACTATGGCTACACCTTC
D: NA; V: TRBV19; J: TRBJ1-5; size: NA; CDR3: CASTTVVQSNQPQHF; DNA: TGTGCCAGTACCACCGTAGTGCAAAGCAATCAGCCCCAGCATTTT
D: NA; V: TRBV7-9; J: TRBJ1-2; size: once; CDR3: CASSSEGPYGYTF; DNA: TGTGCCAGCAGCTCCGAGGGCCCTTATGGCTACACCTTC
D: TRBD1; V: TRBV28; J: TRBJ2-7; size: NA; CDR3: CASSTRQGATYEQYF; DNA: TGTGCCAGCAGCACCCGACAGGGGGCGACCTACGAGCAGTACTTC
D: NA; V: TRBV11-3; J: TRBJ2-7; size: NA; CDR3: CASSEVTPTAQYF; DNA: TGTGCCAGCAGCGAGGTGACCCCGACGGCGCAGTACTTC
D: NA; V: TRBV7-9; J: TRBJ2-5; size: NA; CDR3: CASSSLPKDETQYF; DNA: TGTGCCAGCAGCTCCCTCCCTAAGGATGAGACCCAGTACTTC
D: TRBD2; V: TRBV4-2; J: TRBJ2-7; size: NA; CDR3: CASSQVSLAGGYEQYF; DNA: TGTGCCAGCAGCCAAGTTTCGCTAGCGGGGGGTTACGAGCAGTACTTC